This T cell receptor (beta chain) appears in the sequencing data of a study of graft-versus-host responses after intestinal transplantation. In the study overall: Transplantation in recipients was multivisceral, liver-intestinal, or isolated intestinal. Following induction with anti-thymocyte globulin, all recipients were given tacrolimus and steroids for two to four years. Study-level points and caveats: Peak levels of circulating GvH clones tracked with early post-transplant HvG declines. Some GvH clones were seen earlier in gut or blood, suggesting intestinal origin.

Turning to this clone: What it recognizes is unknown.

Clones were sequenced by immunoSEQ multiplex PCR, and TCRdb holds only the in-frame ones, with some missing. Among 75,000 to 100,000 clones listed, approximately 92% were seen once. Material: unstimulated CD8+ T cells sorted from spleen or lymph node cells, obtained before intestinal transplant. The sequence derives from a human donor who received an intestinal transplant.

CDR3 sequence: CASSSGQGDGYTF. CDR3 nucleotide sequence: TGTGCCAGCAGCTCAGGACAGGGAGATGGCTACACCTTC. The rearrangement links TRBV7-6 to TRBJ1-2, with 8 bases fitting TRBD1. The ends lost 4 bases at V and 6 bases at J; junction bases unmatched: 4. Per germline, CDR1 SGHVS and CDR2 FNYEAQ. The CDR3 runs to 13 residues.